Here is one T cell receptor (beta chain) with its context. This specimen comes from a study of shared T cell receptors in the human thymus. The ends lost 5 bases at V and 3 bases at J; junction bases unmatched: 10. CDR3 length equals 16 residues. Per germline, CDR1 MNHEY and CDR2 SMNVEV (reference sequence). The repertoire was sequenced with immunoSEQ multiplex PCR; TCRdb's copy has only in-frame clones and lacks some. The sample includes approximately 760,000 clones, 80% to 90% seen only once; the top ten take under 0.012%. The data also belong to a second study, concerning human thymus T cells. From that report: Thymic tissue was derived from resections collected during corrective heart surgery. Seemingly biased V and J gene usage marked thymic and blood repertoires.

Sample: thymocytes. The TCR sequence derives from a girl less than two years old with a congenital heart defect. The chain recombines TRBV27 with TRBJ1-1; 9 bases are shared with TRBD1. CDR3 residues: CASSPYRGRRDTEAFF. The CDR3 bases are TGTGCCAGCAGTCCCTACAGGGGGCGTCGGGACACTGAAGCTTTCTTT.